This T cell receptor beta chain was captured in a study of blood T cell repertoires in COVID-19. Study at large: The United States, Italy and Spain provided the acute and convalescent COVID-19 samples. PBMCs, B-cell-depleted T cells, or T cells provided the cDNA or gDNA that made up the material.

Only one count was recorded for this clone. Authors' analysis steps: Cell counts per sample came from amplifying reference gene primers. Clones were sequenced by immunoSEQ multiplex PCR, and TCRdb holds only the in-frame ones, with some missing. The V and J calls and the clone size are those of that table, but D and trimming were determined from the DNA. The data show around 260,000 clones, roughly nine tenths seen once. The V end was cut by 1 base, the J end by 2 bases, with 8 bases between. Germline CDR1 and CDR2: KGHSH and LQKENI. The CDR3 extends over 15 amino acids. This rearrangement joins TRBV18 to TRBJ2-2, with no clear D. The source material was peripheral blood. This clonotype was obtained from a man aged 40-49 years who had recovered from COVID-19. This CDR3 reads CASSPRTVNTGELFF. CDR3 nucleotides: TGTGCCAGCTCACCACGCACAGTAAACACCGGGGAGCTGTTTTTT.